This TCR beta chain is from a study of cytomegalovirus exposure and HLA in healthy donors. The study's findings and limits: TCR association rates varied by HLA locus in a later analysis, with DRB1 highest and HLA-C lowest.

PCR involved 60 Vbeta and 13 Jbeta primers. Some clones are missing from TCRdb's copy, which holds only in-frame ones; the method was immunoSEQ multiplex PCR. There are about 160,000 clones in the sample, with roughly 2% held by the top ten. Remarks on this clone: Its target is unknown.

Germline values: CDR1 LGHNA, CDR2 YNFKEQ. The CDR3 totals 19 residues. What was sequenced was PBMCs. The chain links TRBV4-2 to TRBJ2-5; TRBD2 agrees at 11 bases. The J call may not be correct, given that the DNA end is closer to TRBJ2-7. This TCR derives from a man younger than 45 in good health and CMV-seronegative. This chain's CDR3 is CASSQGVAGGSTLLYEQYF. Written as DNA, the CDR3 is TGTGCCAGCAGCCAAGGGGTAGCGGGAGGGTCAACTTTACTCTACGAGCAGTACTTC.